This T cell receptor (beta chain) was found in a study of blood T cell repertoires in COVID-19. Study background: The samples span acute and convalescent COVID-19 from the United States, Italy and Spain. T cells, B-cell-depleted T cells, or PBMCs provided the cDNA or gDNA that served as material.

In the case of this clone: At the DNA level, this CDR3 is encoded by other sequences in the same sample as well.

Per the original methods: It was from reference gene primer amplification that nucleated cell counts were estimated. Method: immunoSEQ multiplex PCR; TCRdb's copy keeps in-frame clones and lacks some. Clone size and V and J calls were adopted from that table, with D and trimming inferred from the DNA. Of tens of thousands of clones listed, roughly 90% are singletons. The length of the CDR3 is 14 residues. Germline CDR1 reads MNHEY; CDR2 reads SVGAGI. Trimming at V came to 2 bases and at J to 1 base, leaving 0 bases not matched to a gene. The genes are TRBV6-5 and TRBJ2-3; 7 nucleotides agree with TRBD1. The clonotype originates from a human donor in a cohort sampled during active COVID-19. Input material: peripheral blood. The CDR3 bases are TGTGCCAGCAGTTACGGACAGGGCACAGATACGCAGTATTTT. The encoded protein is CASSYGQGTDTQYF.